This T cell receptor (beta chain) was captured by sequencing in a study of cytomegalovirus exposure and HLA in healthy donors. PCR was performed using 60 Vbeta and 13 Jbeta primers. Profiling relied on immunoSEQ multiplex PCR, and the TCRdb table lists in-frame clones only, not all of them. The sample data list tens of thousands of clones. This CDR3 spans 14 amino acids. V was cut by 0 bases and J by 0 bases, with 7 bases left in between. CDR1 SGHNT and CDR2 YYREEE come from the germline V gene (reference sequence). This clonotype originated in a woman in her 30s in good health and CMV-seropositive. The specimen sequenced was PBMCs. The chain joins TRBV5-4 to TRBJ2-7; D unresolved. CDR3 sequence (DNA): TGTGCCAGCAGCTTGGGAGGCAGCTCCTACGAGCAGTACTTC. Its translation is CASSLGGSSYEQYF.